The 23 T cell receptor beta chains below all came from one sample that was sequenced in a study of identical twins. TCRdb used MiXCR to reprocess the 5' RACE reads, holding one entry per CDR3 protein. The data hold fewer than 550,000 distinct CDR3 sequences, with over 12% observed a single time. The sample also formed part of further work on yellow fever vaccine responses in identical twins.

What was sequenced was CD4+ T cells sorted from blood. Receptors were obtained from a woman aged 18-29 years in good health.

This clonotype came up a few times. The chain has TRBV25-1 and TRBJ2-1, with D perhaps given as TRBD1 or TRBD2 (7 bases each). The germline V gene encodes CDR1 MGHDK and CDR2 SYGVNS. CDR3 length equals 17 residues. V lost 2 bases and J lost 6, with 20 bases in between. Written as DNA, the CDR3 is TGTGCCAGCAGTGAAAGCCCCGGGACAGCGGGGTTCAATGAGCAGTTCTTC. Protein product: CASSESPGTAGFNEQFF. Together with reference TRBV25-1 and TRBJ2-1, the CDR3 gives the full variable domain: EADIYQTPRYLVIGTGKKITLECSQTMGHDKMYWYQQDPGMELHLIHYSYGVNSTEKGDLSSESTVSRIRTEHFPLTLESARPSHTSQYLCASSESPGTAGFNEQFFGPGTRLTVL.

This clonotype has only a few counts. J is TRBJ1-1 and V is TRBV10-3, with a possible D match to TRBD1 (5 bases). Germline lookup yields CDR1 ENHRY and CDR2 SYGVKD. Trimming removed 4 bases at V and 2 bases at J, with 8 bases between. This CDR3 comprises 13 residues. The CDR3 DNA is TGTGCCATCAGTGCCAGGGACAACACTGAAGCTTTCTTT. Translation: CAISARDNTEAFF.

This clonotype was seen only a few times. The chain links TRBV20-1 to TRBJ2-1, with 7 bases lining up with TRBD2. The V and J ends lost 6 bases and 0 bases, in that order; junction bases with no gene match: 5. The CDR3 is 14 amino acids. Germline CDR1 DFQATT, CDR2 SNEGSKA (reference sequence). The CDR3 DNA is TGCAGTGCCGCGGGAGAACGCTCCTACAATGAGCAGTTCTTC. This translates into CSAAGERSYNEQFF.

This clonotype was counted only a few times. The gene calls are TRBV27 and TRBJ2-1; 14 bases are shared with TRBD2. The CDR3 runs to 17 residues. Germline V gene lookup returns CDR1 MNHEY and CDR2 SMNVEV (reference sequence). Trimming removed 3 bases from V and 8 bases from J; junction bases left unmatched: 9. The CDR3 here is CASSFGTSGRRFDEQFF. The CDR3 coding sequence is TGTGCCAGCAGTTTTGGGACTAGCGGGAGAAGGTTCGATGAGCAGTTCTTC.

This rearrangement joins TRBV20-1 to TRBJ1-5; D is ambiguous. The ends were cut back, 3 bases at V and 1 base at J, with 10 bases in the middle. The V gene's germline CDR1 is DFQATT and CDR2 SNEGSKA (reference sequence). CDR3 length: 14 residues. CDR3: CSARRMGSNQPQHF. CDR3 DNA: TGCAGTGCTAGGAGGATGGGGAGCAATCAGCCCCAGCATTTT.

This clonotype was seen many times. This chain links TRBV29-1 with TRBJ2-3, with TRBD2 matching 9 bases. CDR1 and CDR2 (germline): SQVTM, ANQGSEA. The CDR3 is 13 amino acids. The V segment lost 4 bases and the J segment 1 base; nucleotides outside the gene matches: 0. The CDR3 spells CSVVAGGTDTQYF. In DNA, the CDR3 is TGCAGCGTTGTAGCGGGAGGCACAGATACGCAGTATTTT.

This clonotype was recorded a few times. The chain links TRBV7-9 to TRBJ2-2; D might be TRBD2 (6 bases). The CDR3 runs 17 residues. Germline V CDR1 and CDR2: SEHNR, FQNEAQ (reference sequence). V shed 5 bases and J shed 0 bases, with 16 bases lying between them. The CDR3 loop reads CASSPGTSATNTGELFF. CDR3 coding DNA: TGTGCCAGCAGCCCCGGGACTTCTGCCACGAACACCGGGGAGCTGTTTTTT.

The chain uses TRBV6-5 and TRBJ1-2; 7 nucleotides align to TRBD1. Germline-derived CDR1 and CDR2 are MNHEY and SVGAGI. Unmatched junction bases numbered 10, after V lost 2 bases and J lost 7 bases. The CDR3 length is 15 residues. For the CDR3, the DNA is TGTGCCAGCAGTTACGGGACAGCGGATTTCTTTGGCTACACCTTC. Protein sequence: CASSYGTADFFGYTF.

This clonotype was observed a few times. The V and J genes are TRBV3-1 and TRBJ2-3; TRBD1 matches at 7 bases. J was trimmed by 7 bases and V by 4 bases; bases with no gene match: 8. CDR1 and CDR2 (germline): LGHDT, YNNKEL (reference sequence). The CDR3 runs to 14 residues. This CDR3 reads CASSPRQGFNTQYF. CDR3 in DNA: TGTGCCAGCAGCCCCAGACAGGGATTTAATACGCAGTATTTT.

This clonotype was detected ten times or more. This chain joins TRBV5-6 and TRBJ2-3, with TRBD1 matching over 8 bases. The CDR3 totals 17 residues. The V gene's germline CDR1 is SGHDT and CDR2 YYEEEE. The trim removed 0 bases at V and 3 bases at J, leaving 9 bases unmatched. The CDR3 spells CASSLAGRTGRTDTQYF. For the CDR3, the DNA is TGTGCCAGCAGCTTGGCCGGCCGGACAGGGAGGACAGATACGCAGTATTTT.

The chain is built from TRBV12-3 or TRBV12-4 and TRBJ1-5; no clear D gene. V lost 2 bases to trimming and J lost 5 bases, with 10 bases between them. CDR3 length equals 14 residues. The CDR3 bases are TGTGCCAGCAGTTTATCCCTTCTCGATCAGCCCCAGCATTTT. Amino acid sequence: CASSLSLLDQPQHF.

This clonotype occurred a few times. V is TRBV29-1 and J is TRBJ2-3; 12 positions agree with TRBD2. Germline V CDR1 and CDR2: SQVTM, ANQGSEA. The CDR3 covers 20 residues. Trimming removed 3 bases from V and 1 base from J; junction bases left unmatched: 17. The DNA for the CDR3 is TGCAGCGTTGACCCTAGGAAGCTAGCGGGAGGGCGGTGGGGCACAGATACGCAGTATTTT. This encodes CSVDPRKLAGGRWGTDTQYF.

The chain joins TRBV2 to TRBJ2-5; unclear D gene. Trimming left V 2 bases short and J 5 bases short, with 6 bases between. The germline V gene encodes CDR1 SNHLY and CDR2 FYNNEI. The CDR3 is 12 residues long. The chain's CDR3 is CASSENGETQYF. CDR3 nucleotide sequence: TGTGCCAGCAGTGAAAACGGGGAGACCCAGTACTTC. Complete variable domain (other parts from reference TRBV2 and TRBJ2-5): EPEVTQTPSHQVTQMGQEVILRCVPISNHLYFYWYRQILGQKVEFLVSFYNNEISEKSEIFDDQFSVERPDGSNFTLKIRSTKLEDSAMYFCASSENGETQYFGPGTRLLVL.

This clonotype was observed a handful of times. The V call is TRBV6-5, the J call TRBJ1-1; D is unclear. The germline V and J ends were trimmed by 2 bases and 4 bases, with 11 bases remaining between them. The CDR3 extends over 14 amino acids. Germline V lookup: CDR1 MNHEY, CDR2 SVGAGI. This CDR3 reads CASSYLTGGTEAFF. In nucleotides, the CDR3 is TGTGCCAGCAGTTACCTTACCGGAGGCACTGAAGCTTTCTTT.

This clonotype was counted a few times. The chain links TRBV20-1 to TRBJ2-4, with D perhaps TRBD2 (7 bases). This CDR3 contains 15 residues. CDR1 is DFQATT, CDR2 SNEGSKA, per germline (reference sequence). Trimming cost V 3 bases and J 5 bases, with 17 bases left between them. The CDR3 loop is CSASGEGGGQNIQYF. DNA for the CDR3: TGCAGTGCTAGCGGCGAAGGGGGGGGCCAAAACATTCAGTACTTC.

This sequence joins TRBV28 and TRBJ1-3; D is unclear. Germline V CDR1 and CDR2: MDHEN, SYDVKM. The CDR3 sequence is 13 residues long. Deletions cut 8 bases from V and 0 bases from J, with 8 bases between. The CDR3 loop reads CASRTGSGNTIYF. Here the CDR3 DNA reads TGTGCCAGCCGAACGGGCTCTGGAAACACCATATATTTT.

This clonotype has more than one count but fewer than ten. The rearrangement uses TRBV11-3 and TRBJ2-7; 12 bases line up with TRBD2. Germline V gene data show CDR1 as SGHNT and CDR2 as YENEEA. The J segment lost 6 bases and the V segment lost 5 bases, leaving 8 bases of the junction unmatched. The CDR3 is 15 amino acids. The chain's CDR3 is CASSKRLAGDFEQYF. In DNA, the CDR3 is TGTGCCAGCAGCAAACGACTAGCGGGAGATTTCGAGCAGTACTTC. The full variable domain, in which reference TRBV11-3 and TRBJ2-7 provide the parts outside the CDR3, is EAGVVQSPRYKIIEKKQPVAFWCNPISGHNTLYWYLQNLGQGPELLIRYENEEAVDDSQLPKDRFSAERLKGVDSTLKIQPAELGDSAVYLCASSKRLAGDFEQYFGPGTRLTVT.

This clonotype showed up many times. This chain connects TRBV5-1 to TRBJ1-6; D gene unclear. This CDR3 is 15 amino acids long. Trimming left V 4 bases short and J 9 bases short, with 17 bases between. CDR1 is SGHRS and CDR2 is YFSETQ in the germline V gene. CDR3: CASSPYSGERSPLHF. The CDR3 DNA sequence: TGCGCCAGCAGCCCCTATTCCGGGGAGCGTTCACCCCTCCACTTT.

This clonotype was detected only a few times. The J gene is TRBJ1-1, the V gene TRBV24-1; TRBD1 is a possible D gene (5 bases). The V end lost 4 bases, the J end lost 1 base, and 9 bases lay between the germline ends. The V gene's germline CDR1 is KGHDR and CDR2 SFDVKD. This CDR3 comprises 14 residues. This CDR3 reads CATSDNDRNTEAFF. CDR3 bases: TGTGCCACCAGTGACAACGACAGGAACACTGAAGCTTTCTTT.

The chain couples TRBV5-1 to TRBJ2-1, with D tentatively TRBD1 or TRBD2 (6 bases each). The germline gives CDR1 SGHRS, CDR2 YFSETQ. V lost 5 bases and J lost 7, with 22 bases in between. The CDR3 loop spans 16 amino acids. The CDR3 nucleotides are TGCGCCAGCAGACGGGGGCCGGGTTCTCGGGTAAATGAGCAGTTCTTC. It encodes CASRRGPGSRVNEQFF.

The rearrangement uses TRBV18 and TRBJ1-5; weak D call: TRBD1 (5 bases). The germline V gene encodes CDR1 KGHSH and CDR2 LQKENI. There are 14 residues in the CDR3. The V gene lost 3 bases and the J gene lost 6 bases, with 12 bases spanning the gap. The CDR3 nucleotides read TGTGCCAGCTCACCTGGGGACGGCGGTCAGCCCCAGCATTTT. Its protein product is CASSPGDGGQPQHF.

J is TRBJ2-3 and V is TRBV12-3 or TRBV12-4; 7 bases fit TRBD1. The CDR3 covers 15 residues. The trim removed 10 bases at V and 2 bases at J, leaving 12 bases unmatched. The CDR3 DNA reads as TGTGCCACTACCCCGGGACAGTTGGTCACAGATACGCAGTATTTT. The encoded protein is CATTPGQLVTDTQYF.

This clonotype was recorded a few times. The CDR3 reads CASSPGGRVYNEQFF. CDR3 nucleotides: TGTGCCAGCAGCCCGGGGGGGCGAGTTTACAATGAGCAGTTCTTC. This chain uses TRBV7-9 with TRBJ2-1; 8 bases match TRBD2. In germline, CDR1 is SEHNR, CDR2 FQNEAQ (reference sequence). V dropped 5 bases and J dropped 4; count of bases not matched to a gene: 7. This CDR3 has 15 amino acids.